This T cell receptor beta chain was sequenced during a study of shared clonotypes between healthy human individuals. This clone was recorded once. Its antigen is still unknown. Study-wide findings and caveats: Naive subsets usually exceeded memory subsets in estimated richness.

Profiled with immunoSEQ multiplex PCR; TCRdb holds only in-frame clones, not every one. The sample yields 2 million to 2.5 million clones, roughly 95% seen once. Trimming removed 1 base from V and 3 bases from J, with 10 bases in between. Germline V lookup: CDR1 SGHRS, CDR2 YFSETQ. The CDR3 extends over 14 amino acids. Sequenced material: naive CD4+ T cells sorted from blood. The subset: CD45RA+ positively selected. This chain links TRBV5-1 with TRBJ2-5; D might be TRBD1 or TRBD2, each matching 5 bases. This receptor was identified in a man aged 18 to 30 in good health. The CDR3 sequence: CASSLPQGEETQYF. The CDR3 bases are TGCGCCAGCAGCTTGCCGCAGGGAGAAGAGACCCAGTACTTC.